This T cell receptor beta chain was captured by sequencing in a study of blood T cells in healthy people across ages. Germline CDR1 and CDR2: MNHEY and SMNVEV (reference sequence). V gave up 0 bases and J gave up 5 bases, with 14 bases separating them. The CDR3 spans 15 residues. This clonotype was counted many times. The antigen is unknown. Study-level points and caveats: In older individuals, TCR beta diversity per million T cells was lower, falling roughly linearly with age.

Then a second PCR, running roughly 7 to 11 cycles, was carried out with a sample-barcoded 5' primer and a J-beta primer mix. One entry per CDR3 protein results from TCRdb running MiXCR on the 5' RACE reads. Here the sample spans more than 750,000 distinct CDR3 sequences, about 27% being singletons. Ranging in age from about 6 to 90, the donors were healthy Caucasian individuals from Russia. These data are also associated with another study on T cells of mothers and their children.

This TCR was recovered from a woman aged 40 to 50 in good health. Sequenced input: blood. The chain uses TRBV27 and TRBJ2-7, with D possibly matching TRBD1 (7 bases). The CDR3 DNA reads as TGTGCCAGCAGTTTATCGATACCAGGGGGGAACGAGCAGTACTTC. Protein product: CASSLSIPGGNEQYF.